This TCR beta chain appears in the sequencing data of a study of Tregs in tolerant kidney transplant recipients. About the research overall: The nonmyeloablative bone marrow transplants came from related graft donors, with transient mixed chimerism. Study-wide findings and caveats: Activated donor B cell expansion appeared to reveal the most relevant donor-specific TCRbeta repertoire.

Germline lookup yields CDR1 ENHRY and CDR2 SYGVKD. V gave up 5 bases and J gave up 3 bases, with 11 bases separating them. The CDR3 has 13 amino acids. As for this clone: What it binds is not known. With the read ending 3 residues before the CDR3 end, the germline J gene is used to fill in that end.

Assay: immunoSEQ multiplex PCR; the TCRdb copy retains only in-frame clones and omits some. Its listing shows roughly 48,000 clones. The sequence was collected from a human donor who received a combined kidney and bone marrow transplant. The specimen was CD4+ T cells from blood, collected before the transplant. The chain links TRBV10-3 to TRBJ2-7; weak D call: TRBD2 (5 bases). CDR3: CAISSGEGYEQYF. CDR3 bases read: TGTGCCATCAGTAGCGGAGAGGGCTACGAG.